This T cell receptor (beta chain) came from a study of CXCR3-negative and CXCR3-positive naive CD8 T cells. Study as a whole: Sequencing gave some 130 million TRB reads overall, about 1.5 +/- 0.3 million per library.

To note about this clonotype: Its cognate antigen is unknown.

Germline loops: CDR1 DFQATT, CDR2 SNEGSKA (reference sequence). The CDR3 is 14 amino acids. Findings and caveats of the study: Similar TRBV-TRBJ gene usage was seen in naive CXCR3-negative and CXCR3-positive cells, but not in memory cells. Naive cells that were CXCR3-positive had more hydrophobic TRB CDR3s (compared with CXCR3-negative naive cells). Diversity was high in both naive subsets and much lower in memory cells.

The TRB cDNA libraries were prepared by 5' RACE with UMI labels. TCRdb reanalyzed the 5' RACE reads and collapses them to one entry per CDR3 protein, without DNA. Recorded here are just under 65,000 distinct CDR3 sequences; the top ten clones represent around 5%. This chain joins TRBV20-1 and TRBJ2-7; without DNA, the TCRdb call of TRBD1 cannot be checked. The TCR originated in a human donor in good health. Some clones in this sample may be carry-over from other donors' samples. Sequencing was done on a sample of naive CXCR3+ CD8+ T cells from blood. Subset meaning: CD45RO-CCR7+CD27+CD95- naive CD8+ T cells expressing CXCR3 (TNR3+). This CDR3 reads CSALDRDRSYEQYF.